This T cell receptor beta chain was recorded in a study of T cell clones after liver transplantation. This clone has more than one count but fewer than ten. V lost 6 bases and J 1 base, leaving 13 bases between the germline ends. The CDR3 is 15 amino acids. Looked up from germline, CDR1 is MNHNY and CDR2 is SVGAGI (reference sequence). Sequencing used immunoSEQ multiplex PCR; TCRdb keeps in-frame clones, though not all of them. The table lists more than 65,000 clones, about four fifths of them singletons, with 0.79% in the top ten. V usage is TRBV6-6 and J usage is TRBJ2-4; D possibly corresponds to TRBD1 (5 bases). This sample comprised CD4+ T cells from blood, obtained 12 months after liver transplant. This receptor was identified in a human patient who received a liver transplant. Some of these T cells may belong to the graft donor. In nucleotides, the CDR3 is TGTGCCAGCAGAGATGCCAAGGGGGCCAAAAACATTCAGTACTTC. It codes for CASRDAKGAKNIQYF.